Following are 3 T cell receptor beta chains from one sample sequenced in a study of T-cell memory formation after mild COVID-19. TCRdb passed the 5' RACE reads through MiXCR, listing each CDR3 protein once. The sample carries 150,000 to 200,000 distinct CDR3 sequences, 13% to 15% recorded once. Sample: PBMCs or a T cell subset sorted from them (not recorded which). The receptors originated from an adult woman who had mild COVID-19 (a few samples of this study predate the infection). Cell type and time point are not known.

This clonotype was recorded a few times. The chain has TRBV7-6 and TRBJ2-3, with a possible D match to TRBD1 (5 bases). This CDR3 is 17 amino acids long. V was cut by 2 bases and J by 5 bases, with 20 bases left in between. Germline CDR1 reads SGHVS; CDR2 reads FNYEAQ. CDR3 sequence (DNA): TGTGCCAGCAGCTTACCAAGACCCCAGGGTACGGGAGATACGCAGTATTTT. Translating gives CASSLPRPQGTGDTQYF.

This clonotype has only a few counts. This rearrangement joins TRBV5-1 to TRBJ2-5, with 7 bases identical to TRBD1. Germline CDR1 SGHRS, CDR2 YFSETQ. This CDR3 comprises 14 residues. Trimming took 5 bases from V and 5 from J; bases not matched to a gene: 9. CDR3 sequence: CASRIDRVSETQYF. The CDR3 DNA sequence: TGCGCCAGCAGAATCGACAGGGTTTCTGAGACCCAGTACTTC.

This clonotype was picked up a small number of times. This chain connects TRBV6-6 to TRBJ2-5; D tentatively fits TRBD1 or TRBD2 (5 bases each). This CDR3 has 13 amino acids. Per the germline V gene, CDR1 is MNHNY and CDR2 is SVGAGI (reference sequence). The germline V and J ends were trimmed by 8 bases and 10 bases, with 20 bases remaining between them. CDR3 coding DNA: TGTGCCAGCGCGGCCGGGACCAGCAGGAACCAGTACTTC. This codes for CASAAGTSRNQYF.